This T cell receptor beta chain was sequenced for a study of cytomegalovirus exposure and HLA in healthy donors (dated by TCRdb to 2016 to 2017). In the study overall: An earlier analysis of a few hundred of the donors reported 250 to 350 Gb of sequence data and 95 million to 130 million unique TCR beta sequences obtained from 180 million or so T cells. The study was designed to test whether signatures of past pathogen exposure could be identified by cataloging public T cell receptors. Four or five DR-DQ haplotypes were treated as single units for association and clustering because of strong linkage in the cohort. In an earlier analysis of more than 550 of the donors, high-throughput TCR beta sequencing was used to judge whether each TCR beta V gene segment behaved as functional or pseudogenic. Of the 300 to 500 genotyped donors, roughly 80% were placed in the genetic ancestry cluster associated with self-reported Caucasian donors. The number of donors typed differed by locus, with about 629-630 for A, B, C, DRB1 and DQB1, 522 for DQA1, about 610 for DPA1, and under 490 for DPB1. A later analysis re-analyzed previously published TCR beta repertoires from about 730 donors and added high-resolution HLA genotyping to study TCR occurrence patterns. The T cell repertoires of 670 or so subjects were profiled by immunosequencing and related to cytomegalovirus serostatus. All discovery cohort repertoires had been generated on a single sequencing platform. Donor age, sex, ethnicity and CMV serostatus were collected together with the repertoire data. Roughly 320 gigabases of sequencing data and approximately 91 million unique TCR sequences made up an early release that covered some 640 HLA-typed donors. Along with the roughly 610-subject first cohort, a separate validation cohort of over a hundred different subjects was used. The later analysis used no new phenotypic data to find candidate immune exposures, relying instead on TCR beta sequences and their occurrence across donors. To predict cytomegalovirus infection status, the study brought together high-throughput TCR immunosequencing, statistical association of individual TCRs with disease status, and machine learning. On average, around 240,000 unique TCR beta nucleotide sequences were sequenced per donor among several hundred genotyped donors of the cohort, with 15% to 20% of those sequences being non-productive. A later genetic analysis took genome-wide SNP genotypes for about 55% of the 666 donors and used that subset as a discovery cohort. HLA typing covered class I and class II loci at four-digit resolution.

In this sample, this clone turned up a few times. Its binding antigen is unknown. There are no base qualities to consult, and no much larger clone falls within one base. CDR1 ENHRY and CDR2 SYGVKD are derived from the germline V gene. Deletion took 8 bases off V and 3 bases off J, with a span of 17 bases between the germline ends. CDR3 length: 15 amino acids, cysteine to phenylalanine. Just CDR3 DNA is preserved here, 45 bases in frame from base 1. Overall study results and their limits: In a later analysis, HLA-associated TCR beta chains were found to be more clonally expanded and to have lower generation probabilities than equally common non-associated chains. According to a later genetic analysis, donors in an Asian-associated ancestry cluster had fewer N-insertions in productive TCRs than the approximately 670-donor mean. Some IMGT-functional V segments, including TRBV6-2 and TRBV6-3, could not be distinguished by the 87-base-pair reads and were therefore excluded. A few of the identified cytomegalovirus-associated TCR beta chains were confirmed in vitro to be specific for cytomegalovirus antigens. When HLA alleles, especially DR and DQ, strongly co-occurred, TCR associations were difficult to assign to individual alleles. Specific HLA alleles were associated with 15,000 to 20,000 TCR beta sequences at a false discovery rate of 0.05 in a later analysis. Linkage disequilibrium might explain the correlated functional status among segregating V segments, but an unknown experimental factor could not be ruled out. Because HLA typing was missing for some donors at each locus, association tests included only the typed subset. Several of the top co-occurrence clusters appeared to be linked to parvovirus B19, influenza, CMV and Epstein-Barr virus, according to a later analysis. In a later genetic analysis, a missense DCLRE1C variant was associated with V-gene and J-gene trimming of TCR beta chains, and the association was replicated in an independent cohort. The classifier was reported to diagnose cytomegalovirus status with high specificity and sensitivity in both the original cohort and the validation cohort. Most CMV-associated TCR beta chains appeared to be HLA-restricted in a later analysis, and the HLA associations seemed to be driven largely by CMV exposure. Roughly uniform sequencing depth across donors was assumed in presence/absence analyses, although this assumption may not hold. In the study, approximately 160 TCR beta chains were listed as associated with cytomegalovirus. A later analysis found that TCR association rates varied across HLA loci, with DRB1 alleles showing the most associated TCRs and HLA-C alleles the fewest. Because counts were too low, seventeen rarely observed V segments, including chromosome 9 orphons, were left out of the earlier analysis of a few hundred of the donors. A further reported finding was that TCR beta sequences accurately predicted the HLA-A and HLA-B alleles for most subjects in the first cohort. Only TCR beta chains were sequenced in this cohort, and the absence of alpha or paired-chain data limited detectable features. Broadly in line with IMGT annotations, most TCR beta V segments showed up in productive rearrangements about 87% or about 30% of the time in an earlier analysis of 587 of the donors. While some public TCRs were present in many individuals, most TCR sequences turned up only very rarely across donors. It was suggested by the authors that the approach could potentially be generalized to other disease states and immunological phenotypes. Immune exposure information for the cohort was limited to CMV serostatus. The sequencing pipeline was judged likely to have produced a cluster of highly shared sequence variants as a technical artifact.

Libraries came from the immunoSEQ multiplex PCR assay. For the multiplex PCR, a mixture combining 60 forward primers for TCR Vbeta segments and 13 reverse primers for TCR Jbeta segments was used. A multiplex PCR assay on genomic DNA amplified the CDR3 region of rearranged TCR beta genes. On the Illumina HiSeq System, the amplified TCR beta libraries were sequenced as 87-base-pair reads. The source study handled its data this way. Across the roughly 640 repertoires, a later analysis counted 75 million to 90 million unique TCR beta chains, roughly 11 million of which were shared by at least two donors. To remove PCR and sequencing errors, raw reads were error-corrected and collapsed into unique sequences using a nearest-neighbor algorithm that merged closely related sequences. V, D and J gene segments were assigned by aligning CDR3 sequences to IMGT reference sequences. For a sequence to be retained, a match of at least six nucleotides to both a V gene segment and a J gene segment was required. A rearrangement counted as productive if the CDR3 had no stop codons and remained in frame with V and J, and every other rearrangement counted as non-productive. Following IMGT convention, CDR3 was defined as the stretch from the second conserved V-encoded cysteine to the conserved J-encoded phenylalanine. The earlier analysis of some 580 of the donors excluded any sequence lacking an unambiguous match to a single V gene segment. In an earlier analysis of a few hundred of the donors, V segments were called functional above 56.7% productive rearrangements and were called segregating when the between-donor standard deviation exceeded 5%. To diagnose cytomegalovirus status from the catalog of TCR beta chain sequences, a statistical classification framework was built. A later analysis assigned V and J genes by comparing TCR nucleotide sequences with IMGT/GENE-DB human TR gene sequences. In a later analysis, CDR3 sequences and most-parsimonious VDJ recombination scenarios were assigned using the TCRdist pipeline. In a later analysis, every TCR beta chain was defined by the combination of its CDR3 amino acid sequence and its V-gene family, and reads without a unique V-gene family were dropped. To address suspected cross-contamination and a sequencing artifact, a later analysis removed some 620 highly shared, low-generation-probability nucleotide sequences. In a later analysis, a clonal expansion index for each public chain was calculated from normalized within-repertoire ranks of inferred template counts. In a later analysis, generation probabilities were computed with a VDJ recombination model fitted to out-of-frame rearrangements, and the resulting probabilities were checked against IGoR. Hypergeometric tests were used in a later analysis to score TCR-TCR, TCR-HLA and TCR-CMV co-occurrence, with a repertoire-size bias correction applied to the TCR pairs. In a later analysis, false discovery rates were estimated by permuting HLA or CMV assignments 20 times. In a later analysis, co-occurring TCRs were grouped with DBSCAN, and TCRdist sequence similarity was added when clustering was performed within HLA-allele-positive subsets. Repertoires with fewer than 30,000 or more than 120,000 public chains were left out of co-occurrence clustering, as were five repertoires with anomalous nucleotide sharing. In its TCRdb copy, this immuneACCESS table keeps in-frame sequences only and misses some clones. Where compared with another copy, unresolved V genes explain less than half of these, and the others have no known cause. That table is the source of V, J and clone size, and D and trimming were worked out from the DNA. This sample lists approximately 56,000 clones; approximately 70% were detected once. The ten top clones hold approximately 20% of the sample.

In total, roughly 670 healthy bone marrow donors made up the cohort. At the time of sampling, all cohort members were nominally healthy, though unrecorded immune exposures were likely present. The donor was CMV seropositive and belonged to the group of a few hundred seropositive cohort members. A peripheral blood sample was provided by each donor, and peripheral blood mononuclear cells were used for TCR beta sequencing. Genomic DNA extraction from the blood cell samples was performed with the Qiagen DNeasy Blood Extraction Kit. In this chain, TRBV10-3 is recombined with TRBJ1-3; TRBD1 is a weak D gene call, 6 bases matching. The receptor's source is a woman aged 45-59 years in good health and CMV-seropositive. The sample taken for sequencing was PBMCs. The CDR3 is CAIGPIGGDGNTIYF. The nucleotides read TGTGCCATCGGCCCAATTGGGGGCGATGGAAACACCATATATTTT.